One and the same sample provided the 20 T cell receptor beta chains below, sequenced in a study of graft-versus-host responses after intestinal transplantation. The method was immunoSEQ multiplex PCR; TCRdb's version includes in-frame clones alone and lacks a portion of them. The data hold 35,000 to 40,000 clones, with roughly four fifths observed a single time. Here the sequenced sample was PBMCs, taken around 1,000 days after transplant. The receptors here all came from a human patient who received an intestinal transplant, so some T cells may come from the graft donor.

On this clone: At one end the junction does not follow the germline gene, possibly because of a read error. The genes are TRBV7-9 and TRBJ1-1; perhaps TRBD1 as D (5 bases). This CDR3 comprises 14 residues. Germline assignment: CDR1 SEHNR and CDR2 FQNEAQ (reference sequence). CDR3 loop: CASSLQGINPDAFF. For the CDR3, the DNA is TGTGCCAGCAGCTTACAGGGAATCAACCCTGACGCTTTCTTT.

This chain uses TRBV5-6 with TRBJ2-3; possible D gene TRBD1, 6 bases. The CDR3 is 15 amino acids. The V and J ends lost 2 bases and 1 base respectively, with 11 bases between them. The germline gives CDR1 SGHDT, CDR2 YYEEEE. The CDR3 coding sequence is TGTGCCAGCAGCTTTAGAAGGACAGGCACAGATACGCAGTATTTT. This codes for CASSFRRTGTDTQYF.

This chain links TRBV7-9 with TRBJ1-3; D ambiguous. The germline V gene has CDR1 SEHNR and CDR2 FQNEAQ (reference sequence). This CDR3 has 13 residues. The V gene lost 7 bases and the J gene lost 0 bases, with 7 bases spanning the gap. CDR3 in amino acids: CASIGLSGNTIYF. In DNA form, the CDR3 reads TGTGCCAGCATAGGCCTCTCTGGAAACACCATATATTTT.

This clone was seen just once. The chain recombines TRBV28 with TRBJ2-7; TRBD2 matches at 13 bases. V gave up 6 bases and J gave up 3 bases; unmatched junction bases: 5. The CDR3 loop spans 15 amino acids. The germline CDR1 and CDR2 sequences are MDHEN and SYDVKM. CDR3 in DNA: TGTGCCAGCAGAACTAGCGGGAGGGACAACTACGAGCAGTACTTC. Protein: CASRTSGRDNYEQYF. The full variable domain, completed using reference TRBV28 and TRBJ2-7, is DVKVTQSSRYLVKRTGEKVFLECVQDMDHENMFWYRQDPGLGLRLIYFSYDVKMKEKGDIPEGYSVSREKKERFSLILESASTNQTSMYLCASRTSGRDNYEQYFGPGTRLTVT.

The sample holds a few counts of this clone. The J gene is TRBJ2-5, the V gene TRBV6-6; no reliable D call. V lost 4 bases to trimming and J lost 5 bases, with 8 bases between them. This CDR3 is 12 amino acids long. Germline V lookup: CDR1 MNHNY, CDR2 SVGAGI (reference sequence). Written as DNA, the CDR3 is TGTGCCAGCAGTTTGGGCCACGAGACCCAGTACTTC. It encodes CASSLGHETQYF.

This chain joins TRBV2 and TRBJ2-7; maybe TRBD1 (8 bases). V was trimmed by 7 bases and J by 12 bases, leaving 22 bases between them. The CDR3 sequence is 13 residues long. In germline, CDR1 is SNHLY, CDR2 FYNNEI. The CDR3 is CASTEQGGDVRYF. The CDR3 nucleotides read TGTGCCAGCACCGAACAGGGGGGGGATGTAAGGTACTTC.

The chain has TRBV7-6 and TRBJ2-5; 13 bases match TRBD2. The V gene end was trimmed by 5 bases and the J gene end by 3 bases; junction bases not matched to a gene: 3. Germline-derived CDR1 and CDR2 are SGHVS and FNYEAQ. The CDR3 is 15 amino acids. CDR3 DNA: TGTGCCAGCAGCGCCGGACTAGCGGGAGAAGAGACCCAGTACTTC. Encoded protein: CASSAGLAGEETQYF.

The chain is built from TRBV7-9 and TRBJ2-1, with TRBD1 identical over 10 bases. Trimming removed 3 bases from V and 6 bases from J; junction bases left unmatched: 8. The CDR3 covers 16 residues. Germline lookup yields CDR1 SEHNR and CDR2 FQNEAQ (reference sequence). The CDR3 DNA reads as TGTGCCAGCAGCTTCGACGGGACAGGGGCTCTCAATGAGCAGTTCTTC. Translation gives CASSFDGTGALNEQFF.

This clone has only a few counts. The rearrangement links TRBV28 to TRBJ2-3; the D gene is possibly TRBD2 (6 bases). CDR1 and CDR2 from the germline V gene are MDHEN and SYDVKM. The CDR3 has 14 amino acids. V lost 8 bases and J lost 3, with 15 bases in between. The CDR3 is CASQRGGRTDTQYF. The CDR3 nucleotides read TGTGCCAGCCAGAGAGGAGGGCGGACAGATACGCAGTATTTT.

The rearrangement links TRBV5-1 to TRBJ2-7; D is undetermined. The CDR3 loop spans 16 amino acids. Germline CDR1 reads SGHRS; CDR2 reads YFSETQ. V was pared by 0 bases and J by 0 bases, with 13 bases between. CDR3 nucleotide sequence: TGCGCCAGCAGCTTGGGGGGTCGGATGAGCTCCTACGAGCAGTACTTC. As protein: CASSLGGRMSSYEQYF. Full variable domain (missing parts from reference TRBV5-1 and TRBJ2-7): KAGVTQTPRYLIKTRGQQVTLSCSPISGHRSVSWYQQTPGQGLQFLFEYFSETQRNKGNFPGRFSGRQFSNSRSEMNVSTLELGDSALYLCASSLGGRMSSYEQYFGPGTRLTVT.

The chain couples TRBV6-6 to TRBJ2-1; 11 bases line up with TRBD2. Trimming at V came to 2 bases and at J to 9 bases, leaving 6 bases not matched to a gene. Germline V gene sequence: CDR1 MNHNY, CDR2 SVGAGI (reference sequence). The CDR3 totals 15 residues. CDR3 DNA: TGTGCCAGCAGTTACGGGCTAGCGGGAGGAGGTGAGCAGTTCTTC. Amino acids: CASSYGLAGGGEQFF.

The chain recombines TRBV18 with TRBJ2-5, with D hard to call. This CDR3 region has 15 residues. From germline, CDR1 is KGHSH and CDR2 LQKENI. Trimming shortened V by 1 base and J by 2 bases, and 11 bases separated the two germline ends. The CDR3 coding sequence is TGTGCCAGCTCACCACGGGTCTCGGTGCAAGAGACCCAGTACTTC. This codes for CASSPRVSVQETQYF.

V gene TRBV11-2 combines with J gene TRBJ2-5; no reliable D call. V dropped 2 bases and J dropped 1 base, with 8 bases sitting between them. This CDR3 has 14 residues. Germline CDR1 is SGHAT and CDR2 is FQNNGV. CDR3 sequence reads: CASSLTTVQETQYF. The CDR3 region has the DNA TGTGCCAGCAGCTTAACGACGGTCCAAGAGACCCAGTACTTC.

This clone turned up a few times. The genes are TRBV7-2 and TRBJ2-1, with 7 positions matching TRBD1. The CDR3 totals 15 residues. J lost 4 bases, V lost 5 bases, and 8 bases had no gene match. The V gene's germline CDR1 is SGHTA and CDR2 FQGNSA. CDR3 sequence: CASSMDRQGYNEQFF. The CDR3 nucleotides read TGTGCCAGCAGCATGGACAGGCAAGGGTACAATGAGCAGTTCTTC.

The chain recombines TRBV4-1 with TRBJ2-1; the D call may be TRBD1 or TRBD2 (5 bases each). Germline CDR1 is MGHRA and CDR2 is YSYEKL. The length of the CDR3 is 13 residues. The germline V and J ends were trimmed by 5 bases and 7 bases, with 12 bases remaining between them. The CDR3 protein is CASSERGVNEQFF. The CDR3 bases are TGCGCCAGCAGCGAACGAGGGGTGAATGAGCAGTTCTTC.

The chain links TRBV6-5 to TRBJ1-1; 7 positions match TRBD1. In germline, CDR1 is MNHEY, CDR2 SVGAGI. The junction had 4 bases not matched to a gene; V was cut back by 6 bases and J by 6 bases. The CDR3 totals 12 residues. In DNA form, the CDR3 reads TGTGCCAGCAGCCGACAGGGAGCTGAAGCTTTCTTT. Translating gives CASSRQGAEAFF.

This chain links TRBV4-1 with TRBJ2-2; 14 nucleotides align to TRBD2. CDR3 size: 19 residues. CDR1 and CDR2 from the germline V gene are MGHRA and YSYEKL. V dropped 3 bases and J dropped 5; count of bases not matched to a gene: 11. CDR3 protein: CASSQGPGLAGEGTGELFF. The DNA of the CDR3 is TGCGCCAGCAGCCAGGGCCCGGGACTAGCGGGAGAAGGGACCGGGGAGCTGTTTTTT.

CDR3 bases: TGCGCCAGCAGCTTCACGGGACAGCCCATGAACACTGAAGCTTTCTTT. This codes for CASSFTGQPMNTEAFF. V and J are TRBV5-1 and TRBJ1-1; 7 bases line up with TRBD1. The CDR3 sequence is 16 residues long. Looked up from germline, CDR1 is SGHRS and CDR2 is YFSETQ. Trimming removed 2 bases from V and 0 bases from J; junction bases left unmatched: 7.

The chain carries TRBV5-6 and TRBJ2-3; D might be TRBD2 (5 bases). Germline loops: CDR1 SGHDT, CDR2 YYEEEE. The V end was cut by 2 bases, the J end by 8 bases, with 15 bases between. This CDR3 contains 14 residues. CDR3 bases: TGTGCCAGCAGCTTTACCCGGGATTATCGTACGCAGTATTTT. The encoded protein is CASSFTRDYRTQYF.

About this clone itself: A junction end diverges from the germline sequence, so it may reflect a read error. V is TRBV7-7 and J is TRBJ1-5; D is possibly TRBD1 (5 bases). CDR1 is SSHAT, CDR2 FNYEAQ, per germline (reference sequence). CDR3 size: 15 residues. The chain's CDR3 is CASSLSPGPKQPQHF. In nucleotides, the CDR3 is TGTGCTAGCAGCTTATCCCCAGGGCCCAAGCAGCCCCAGCATTTT.